A single sample is the source of the 2 T cell receptor beta chains below, sequenced in a study of shared clonotypes between healthy human individuals. Here immunoSEQ multiplex PCR was the method, and the copy in TCRdb shows in-frame clones only, minus some. The top ten hold 0.95% to 1.5% of the sample, which has 1.5 million to 2.5 million clones, around 96% seen once. The naive CD8 subset, CD45RO-negative cells positively selected for CCR7, excluded terminally differentiated effector memory CD45RA+ cells. Sequenced input: naive CD8+ T cells sorted from blood. These receptors were obtained from a young man in good health.

V is TRBV5-4 and J is TRBJ1-6; D gene ambiguous. The CDR3 is made up of 14 amino acids. Trimming pared 4 bases from V and 15 bases from J, leaving 20 bases between. The germline CDR1 and CDR2 sequences are SGHNT and YYREEE (reference sequence). The CDR3 bases are TGTGCCAGCAGCGACCGTAATGACGGCCGAGGCCTCCACTTT. Its protein product is CASSDRNDGRGLHF.

The rearrangement joins TRBV27 to TRBJ2-7; TRBD1 or TRBD2 may be the D gene (5 bases each). CDR1 MNHEY and CDR2 SMNVEV come from the germline V gene (reference sequence). The germline V and J ends were trimmed by 4 bases and 1 base, with 11 bases remaining between them. This CDR3 has 14 amino acids. In DNA, the CDR3 is TGTGCCAGCAGTTCCCGGGACCCGTCCTACGAGCAGTACTTC. Its protein is CASSSRDPSYEQYF.